Following are 10 T cell receptor beta chains from one sample sequenced in a study of blood T cell repertoires in COVID-19 (dated by TCRdb to 2020 to 2022). Library prep was done by the immunoSEQ multiplex PCR assay. Sourced from immuneACCESS, this table was stored by TCRdb with only in-frame sequences that have V and J called. A share of the clones is absent; for the studies checked, an unresolved V gene accounts for under half, and the remainder has no known explanation. The sample contains some 360,000 clones, approximately 89% of them found a single time. Roughly 4% of the sample is held by the ten biggest clonotypes. Sequenced input: peripheral blood. Receptors were obtained from a woman aged 55-70 years with COVID-19, enrolled during active disease.

The chain recombines TRBV18 with TRBJ1-6; tentatively, D is TRBD1 (5 bases). The CDR3 has 13 amino acids. V lost 7 bases to trimming and J lost 6 bases, with 10 bases between them. CDR1 is KGHSH and CDR2 is LQKENI in the germline V gene. This CDR3 is CASFEGLNSPLHF. The CDR3 DNA reads as TGTGCCAGCTTCGAGGGACTTAATTCACCCCTCCACTTT. Full variable domain (outside the CDR3, taken from reference TRBV18 and TRBJ1-6): NAGVMQNPRHLVRRRGQEARLRCSPMKGHSHVYWYRQLPEEGLKFMVYLQKENIIDESGMPKERFSAEFPKEGPSILRIQQVVRGDSAAYFCASFEGLNSPLHFGNGTRLTVT.

This chain uses TRBV5-8 with TRBJ2-3; TRBD2 matches at 9 bases. Per the germline V gene, CDR1 is SGHTS and CDR2 is YDEGEE. Unmatched junction bases numbered 10, after V lost 1 base and J lost 1 base. The CDR3 has 18 amino acids. The CDR3 sequence is CASSLILGLARGTDTQYF. The CDR3 DNA follows: TGTGCCAGCAGCTTGATTTTAGGACTAGCGAGGGGCACAGATACGCAGTATTTT.

The V and J genes are TRBV6-1 and TRBJ1-6; no reliable D call. The CDR3 is 14 amino acids. CDR1 is MNHNS, CDR2 SASEGT, per germline. V dropped 3 bases and J dropped 7 bases, with 10 bases sitting between them. The CDR3 DNA reads as TGTGCCAGCAGTGAGATCACGGTCAATTCACCCCTCCACTTT. It codes for CASSEITVNSPLHF.

This sequence joins TRBV18 and TRBJ1-2; tentatively, D is TRBD1 (5 bases). V was shortened by 2 bases and J by 4 bases, with 11 bases between the two germline ends. Germline CDR1 is KGHSH and CDR2 is LQKENI. This CDR3 contains 14 residues. The CDR3 reads CASSPGQGLYGYTF. The CDR3 DNA reads TGTGCCAGCTCACCAGGGCAGGGCCTCTATGGCTACACCTTC.

The gene calls are TRBV1 and TRBJ2-1; TRBD2, the table's D call, lacks a check against the DNA. TRBV1 is deemed a pseudogene. CDR3 length equals 21 residues. In DNA, the CDR3 is TGCACCAGCAGCCAAGGTGGGACTAGCGGGGGTTCCCTTAGCTCCTACAATGAGCAGTTCTTC. This sequence encodes CTSSQGGTSGGSLSSYNEQFF.

The J gene is TRBJ2-3, the V gene TRBV7-3, with no clear D. Germline CDR1 is SGHTA and CDR2 is FQGTGA. The CDR3 has 14 residues. Trimming shortened V by 4 bases and J by 1 base, and 9 bases separated the two germline ends. DNA for the CDR3: TGTGCCAGCAGCTCCCAGCAGGGCACAGATACGCAGTATTTT. It encodes CASSSQQGTDTQYF.

The sample holds a few counts of this clone. The chain joins TRBV11-2 to TRBJ2-3, with 7 positions matching TRBD1. The CDR3 length is 15 residues. J gave up 2 bases and V 6 bases, and 8 bases lay outside the gene matches. The germline V gene encodes CDR1 SGHAT and CDR2 FQNNGV. The CDR3 sequence: CASSQTGTATDTQYF. In DNA, the CDR3 is TGTGCCAGCAGTCAGACTGGGACAGCCACAGATACGCAGTATTTT.

The chain has TRBV24-1 and TRBJ2-2; 7 bases agree with TRBD2. The CDR3 totals 15 residues. CDR1 and CDR2 from the germline V gene are KGHDR and SFDVKD. V lost 5 bases to trimming and J lost 0 bases; unmatched junction nucleotides: 2. The CDR3 is CATSAGTTNTGELFF. Here the CDR3 DNA reads TGTGCCACCAGTGCGGGGACTACGAACACCGGGGAGCTGTTTTTT.

This clone was seen just once. The rearrangement joins TRBV29-1 to TRBJ2-1, with TRBD2 identical over 15 bases. Germline loops: CDR1 SQVTM, CDR2 ANQGSEA. The CDR3 contains 12 residues. V lost 7 bases, J lost 14 bases, and 6 bases stayed unmatched. Written as DNA, the CDR3 is TGCAGCGAAAGGACTAGCGGGGGGGCGGAGTTCTTC. It yields the protein CSERTSGGAEFF.

The V and J genes are TRBV7-2 and TRBJ2-4, with 10 bases aligning to TRBD1. CDR3 size: 15 residues. Germline lookup yields CDR1 SGHTA and CDR2 FQGNSA. J gave up 8 bases and V 5 bases, and 9 bases lay outside the gene matches. This chain's CDR3 is CASSLFRTGGDIQYF. The CDR3 DNA reads as TGTGCCAGCAGCCTTTTTCGGACAGGGGGGGACATTCAGTACTTC.